This paragraph reports one T cell receptor (beta chain). The junction departs from the called germline gene at one end, perhaps through a read error. This specimen belongs to a study of patients and donors after allogeneic stem cell transplantation. Each CDR3 protein gets one entry after TCRdb re-called the RT-PCR reads with MiXCR. The table records over 30,000 distinct CDR3 sequences, roughly a third of them present only once. CDR3 size: 13 residues. Germline CDR1 is SGHTA and CDR2 is FQGNSA. This clonotype was sampled from a human donor who was either an allogeneic HSCT recipient or a stem cell or donor lymphocyte infusion donor (not recorded which). It is not recorded whose cells these are; they may come from a transplant donor. The chain combines TRBV7-2 with TRBJ2-5; the D is unclear. The specimen was blood, either unsorted or a sorted T cell fraction (not recorded which). The CDR3 is CASSILYHETQYF. As DNA, the CDR3 is TGTGCCAGCAGCATACTCTACCACGAGACCCAGTACTTC.